This T cell receptor (beta chain) was identified in a study of T cell responses to AZD1222 COVID-19 vaccine. Profiling relied on immunoSEQ multiplex PCR, and the TCRdb table lists in-frame clones only, not all of them. The sample lists approximately 170,000 clones, 80% to 90% occurring once. The sample in question was peripheral blood, obtained on day 0 of AZD1222 vaccination. This clonotype originated in an adult in good health.

The CDR3 loop reads CASSWALRLGIDTQYF. CDR3 in DNA: TGTGCCAGCAGTTGGGCCTTAAGGTTAGGGATAGATACGCAGTATTTT. The V gene is TRBV28, the J gene TRBJ2-3; D is uncertain. The CDR3 spans 16 residues. The V end was cut by 4 bases, the J end by 5 bases, with 19 bases between. Germline V gene sequence: CDR1 MDHEN, CDR2 SYDVKM.